The 9 T cell receptor beta chains below were found in one sample sequenced in a study of blood T cell repertoires in COVID-19. The table came from immunoSEQ multiplex PCR; TCRdb's copy has only in-frame clones and leaves some out. The sample lists about 170,000 clones, about 84% occurring once. Material for sequencing was PBMCs or T cells enriched from blood (not recorded which). These TCRs come from a man aged 45-65 years who had recovered from COVID-19.

This rearrangement joins TRBV7-3 to TRBJ1-2, with 7 bases lining up with TRBD1. Germline assignment: CDR1 SGHTA and CDR2 FQGTGA. The CDR3 runs to 15 residues. The V and J ends lost 1 base and 5 bases, in that order; junction bases with no gene match: 7. This CDR3 is CASSLSPGGEYGYTF. In DNA form, the CDR3 reads TGTGCCAGCAGCTTAAGTCCAGGGGGTGAATATGGCTACACCTTC.

This clone has just one count. J is TRBJ1-2 and V is TRBV7-9; 8 nucleotides agree with TRBD1. The V and J ends lost 5 bases and 5 bases, in that order; junction bases with no gene match: 10. The CDR3 is 15 residues long. The germline CDR1 and CDR2 sequences are SEHNR and FQNEAQ (reference sequence). The chain's CDR3 is CASSPGGVVGYGYTF. CDR3 nucleotide sequence: TGTGCCAGCAGCCCAGGGGGCGTTGTTGGATATGGCTACACCTTC.

The gene calls are TRBV14 and TRBJ2-7; possible D gene TRBD2, 5 bases. The CDR3 loop spans 13 amino acids. Trimming stripped 1 base from V and 3 bases from J, with 7 bases between. Germline V lookup: CDR1 SGHDN, CDR2 FVKESK. DNA for the CDR3: TGTGCCAGCAGCCAAGGGAGCGGCTACGAGCAGTACTTC. As protein: CASSQGSGYEQYF.

V gene TRBV7-3 combines with J gene TRBJ1-1; 9 bases are shared with TRBD1. The CDR3 length is 13 residues. After removal of 0 bases from V and 11 bases from J, the junction contained 4 bases not matched to a gene. CDR1 SGHTA and CDR2 FQGTGA come from the germline V gene. CDR3 bases: TGTGCCAGCAGCTTAACCGGGACAGGGCTTGCTTTCTTT. Translation: CASSLTGTGLAFF.

The sample holds one count of this clone. The V gene is TRBV10-3, the J gene TRBJ1-1, with unresolved D. This CDR3 is built from 13 residues. V gave up 3 bases and J gave up 3 bases, with 8 bases separating them. Per germline, CDR1 ENHRY and CDR2 SYGVKD. CDR3 protein: CAISDSGDTEAFF. CDR3 in DNA: TGTGCCATCAGTGATTCCGGGGACACTGAAGCTTTCTTT.

This sequence joins TRBV4-1 and TRBJ2-7; 12 nucleotides align to TRBD2. Trimming removed 4 bases from V and 3 bases from J; junction bases left unmatched: 7. This CDR3 spans 16 amino acids. CDR1 MGHRA and CDR2 YSYEKL come from the germline V gene. The CDR3, as DNA: TGCGCCAGCAGCCCATCTAGCGGGGGGGCTTTCTACGAGCAGTACTTC. The encoded protein is CASSPSSGGAFYEQYF.

This clone was recorded only once. The V call is TRBV12-5, the J call TRBJ2-6; a possible D gene is TRBD1 (6 bases). V lost 0 bases, J lost 2 bases, and 8 bases lay in between. CDR1 is LGHNT and CDR2 is FRNRAP in the germline V gene. This CDR3 region has 16 residues. CDR3 region: CASGLVNRAGANVLTF. DNA of the CDR3: TGTGCTAGTGGTTTGGTAAACAGGGCTGGGGCCAACGTCCTGACTTTC.

V is TRBV28 and J is TRBJ1-2; 9 bases map to TRBD1. V was clipped by 6 bases and J by 4 bases; unmatched bases: 9. The V gene's germline CDR1 is MDHEN and CDR2 SYDVKM. The CDR3 is 15 residues long. The CDR3 sequence: CASRRGQGGSYGYTF. Written as DNA, the CDR3 is TGTGCCAGCAGGCGGGGACAGGGAGGGAGCTATGGCTACACCTTC.

V is TRBV10-3 and J is TRBJ2-7, with 7 bases aligning to TRBD2. CDR1 is ENHRY and CDR2 is SYGVKD in the germline V gene. After removal of 10 bases from V and 2 bases from J, the junction contained 20 bases not matched to a gene. The CDR3 spans 17 residues. CDR3 nucleotides: TGTGCCACGCTTGAGTGGAGCGGGGCCGACCAAACCTACGAGCAGTACTTC. Its translation is CATLEWSGADQTYEQYF.